This T cell receptor beta chain was retrieved from a study of CD8+CD57+ T cells in acquired aplastic anemia. V was shortened by 0 bases and J by 4 bases, with 12 bases between the two germline ends. Germline V gene data show CDR1 as LGHNA and CDR2 as YSLEER. This CDR3 has 16 residues. Worth noting for this clonotype: The antigen is unknown.

The template used for profiling TCR beta VDJ and CDR3 was genomic DNA. In TCRdb, the reads were re-called with MiXCR into one record per CDR3 protein. The repertoire holds 160,000 or so distinct CDR3 sequences, with roughly 50% as singletons. Overall study findings and caveats: CD8+ Simpson's diversity did not differ significantly between patients and controls.

The patients chosen for sequencing had shown expansion of CD8+CD57+ cells (detected by flow cytometry). The study sampled blood from patients who had received no therapy. This chain connects TRBV4-3 to TRBJ2-2, with unresolved D. The sequenced sample consisted of sorted CD4+, CD8+, or CD8+CD57+ T cells (not recorded which) from PBMCs. This receptor was obtained from a human donor with aplastic anemia. This chain's CDR3 is CASSQDQRLTTGELFF. For the CDR3, the DNA is TGCGCCAGCAGCCAAGACCAGCGCTTAACCACCGGGGAGCTGTTTTTT.